This TCR beta chain is from a study of cytomegalovirus exposure and HLA in healthy donors. Broader study findings: For TCR beta chains, V- and J-gene trimming was later linked to a missense DCLRE1C variant.

Primers: 60 Vbeta forward and 13 Jbeta reverse. Profiling relied on immunoSEQ multiplex PCR, and the TCRdb table lists in-frame clones only, not all of them. This table holds about 190,000 clones, 84% found once. The CDR3 is 15 amino acids. CDR1 and CDR2 (germline): SGHRS, YFSETQ. The ends were cut back, 0 bases at V and 2 bases at J, with 8 bases in the middle. For this clone: Its antigen remains unknown.

The sequence derives from a boy aged 5-17 years in good health and CMV-seronegative. This chain uses TRBV5-1 with TRBJ2-2; weak D call: TRBD2 (6 bases). Sequencing input: PBMCs. The CDR3, as DNA: TGCGCCAGCAGCTTGGCCGGGGGAAACACCGGGGAGCTGTTTTTT. The encoded protein is CASSLAGGNTGELFF.